Presented here are 14 T cell receptor beta chains from one specimen sequenced in a study of blood T cell repertoires in COVID-19. Clones were sequenced by immunoSEQ multiplex PCR, and TCRdb holds only the in-frame ones, with some missing. The table has 50,000 to 65,000 clones, 70% to 90% seen once. Sequenced: peripheral blood. Every receptor here comes from a man aged 45-65 years with active COVID-19.

This clone was seen only once. This rearrangement joins TRBV9 to TRBJ1-3; 8 bases align to TRBD1. This CDR3 has 16 amino acids. Germline-derived CDR1 and CDR2 are SGDLS and YYNGEE. The V and J ends lost 0 bases and 2 bases, in that order; junction bases with no gene match: 4. The CDR3 spells CASSVDPGGTGNTIYF. Written as DNA, the CDR3 is TGTGCCAGCAGCGTAGACCCAGGGGGCACTGGAAACACCATATATTTT.

V is TRBV18 and J is TRBJ2-7, with a weak D call TRBD2 (6 bases). The CDR3 is 17 amino acids. The germline V and J ends were trimmed by 3 bases and 0 bases, with 18 bases remaining between them. The germline CDR1 and CDR2 sequences are KGHSH and LQKENI. This CDR3 reads CASSPVALATYSYEQYF. The DNA for the CDR3 is TGTGCCAGCTCACCCGTGGCTCTAGCGACTTACTCCTACGAGCAGTACTTC.

As DNA, the CDR3 is TGTGCCAGCTCAGCCGGGGGGACTGAAAAACTGTTTTTT. This sequence encodes CASSAGGTEKLFF. The V call is TRBV6-5, the J call TRBJ1-4; TRBD1 is a possible D gene (5 bases). CDR1 and CDR2 from the germline V gene are MNHEY and SVGAGI. V was trimmed by 8 bases and J by 7 bases, leaving 14 bases between them. CDR3 length: 13 amino acids.

Worth noting for this clone: The same CDR3 also results from other DNA sequences found in this sample. This chain connects TRBV7-2 to TRBJ2-2; 15 positions agree with TRBD2. Germline V lookup: CDR1 SGHTA, CDR2 FQGNSA. The CDR3 runs 17 residues. V lost 3 bases and J lost 1; bases outside the gene matches: 0. DNA of the CDR3: TGTGCCAGCAGCTTGGGACTAGCGGGAGGGAACACCGGGGAGCTGTTTTTT. Its protein is CASSLGLAGGNTGELFF.

The CDR3 loop reads CAWSVPGRATYEQYF. The CDR3 coding sequence is TGTGCCTGGAGTGTACCGGGGAGGGCCACCTACGAGCAGTACTTC. The V gene is TRBV30, the J gene TRBJ2-7; TRBD2 aligns across 7 bases. This CDR3 is built from 15 residues. Losses at the gene ends were 0 bases for V and 2 bases for J; bases not matched to a gene: 7. Germline V CDR1 and CDR2: GTSNPN, SVGIG (reference sequence). Using reference TRBV30 and TRBJ2-7 for the parts outside the CDR3, the full variable domain is SQTIHQWPATLVQPVGSPLSLECTVEGTSNPNLYWYRQAAGRGLQLLFYSVGIGQISSEVPQNLSASRPQDRQFILSSKKLLLSDSGFYLCAWSVPGRATYEQYFGPGTRLTVT.

The chain employs TRBV6-5 and TRBJ2-7; 12 nucleotides agree with TRBD2. V was pared by 7 bases and J by 7 bases, with 11 bases of the junction left unmatched. Per the germline V gene, CDR1 is MNHEY and CDR2 is SVGAGI. The CDR3 length is 15 residues. CDR3 sequence reads: CASMGRLAGAGEQYF. In DNA, the CDR3 is TGTGCCAGCATGGGTAGACTAGCGGGAGCGGGGGAGCAGTACTTC.

The chain employs TRBV24-1 and TRBJ2-2, with TRBD1 as a possible D gene (6 bases). Trimming shortened V by 8 bases and J by 0 bases, and 9 bases separated the two germline ends. CDR1 KGHDR and CDR2 SFDVKD come from the germline V gene. This CDR3 comprises 14 residues. The CDR3 sequence is CATKGTPNTGELFF. CDR3 DNA sequence: TGTGCCACCAAGGGGACACCGAACACCGGGGAGCTGTTTTTT.

This chain joins TRBV12-5 and TRBJ2-5; the match to TRBD2 covers 9 bases. CDR3 size: 14 residues. Germline CDR1 is LGHNT and CDR2 is FRNRAP. The junction had 3 bases not matched to a gene; V was cut back by 3 bases and J by 4 bases. CDR3 nucleotides: TGTGCTAGTGGTTTCGGACTAGCGCGAGAGACCCAGTACTTC. Amino acid sequence: CASGFGLARETQYF. Full variable domain (remainder filled in from reference TRBV12-5 and TRBJ2-5): DARVTQTPRHKVTEMGQEVTMRCQPILGHNTVFWYRQTMMQGLELLAYFRNRAPLDDSGMPKDRFSAEMPDATLATLKIQPSEPRDSAVYFCASGFGLARETQYFGPGTRLLVL.

DNA of the CDR3: TGTGCCAGCAGCCAAGATGCTAGCGGGCAAGATACGCAGTATTTT. This codes for CASSQDASGQDTQYF. J is TRBJ2-3 and V is TRBV3-1 (or the pseudogene TRBV3-2), with 8 bases lining up with TRBD2. CDR1 is LGHDT and CDR2 is YNNKEL in the germline V gene (reference sequence). The length of the CDR3 is 15 residues. V dropped 0 bases and J dropped 5; count of bases not matched to a gene: 4.

The V gene is TRBV29-1, the J gene TRBJ2-3, with D uncertain. V lost 2 bases to trimming and J lost 0 bases, with 12 bases between them. This CDR3 region has 15 residues. Per germline, CDR1 SQVTM and CDR2 ANQGSEA. CDR3 bases: TGCAGCGTTGAATGGTTAGCAACGAGCACAGATACGCAGTATTTT. Translating it yields CSVEWLATSTDTQYF.

A remark on this clone: The junction departs from germline at one end; a sequencing error may be responsible. This chain links TRBV28 with TRBJ2-7; maybe TRBD2 (5 bases). The CDR3 runs to 15 residues. The germline V gene has CDR1 MDHEN and CDR2 SYDVKM. CDR3 sequence (DNA): TGTGCCAGCAGTTTTCTGATTTCGGCAGGTGGGGAGCAGCACTTC. Protein: CASSFLISAGGEQHF.

V gene TRBV11-2 combines with J gene TRBJ2-1; 7 positions match TRBD1. From germline, CDR1 is SGHAT and CDR2 FQNNGV. The length of the CDR3 is 14 residues. The V segment lost 3 bases and the J segment 5 bases; nucleotides outside the gene matches: 4. The CDR3 loop is CASSLTGLHNEQFF. CDR3 sequence (DNA): TGTGCCAGCAGCTTGACAGGGCTTCACAATGAGCAGTTCTTC.

There are a few counts of this clone. The rearrangement joins TRBV11-2 to TRBJ1-1; no reliable D call. The germline gives CDR1 SGHAT, CDR2 FQNNGV. With 0 bases removed from V and 8 bases from J, the gap between germline ends came to 13 bases. This CDR3 is built from 14 residues. This chain's CDR3 is CASSLDAQSGEAFF. Here the CDR3 DNA reads TGTGCCAGCAGCTTAGATGCCCAGAGCGGGGAAGCTTTCTTT.

This chain joins TRBV14 and TRBJ1-4, with 9 bases identical to TRBD1. This CDR3 region has 16 residues. Trimming at V came to 0 bases and at J to 7 bases, leaving 6 bases not matched to a gene. CDR1 is SGHDN, CDR2 FVKESK, per germline. CDR3 sequence (DNA): TGTGCCAGCAGCCAAGAGCGGACAGGGGTCGGTGAAAAACTGTTTTTT. The encoded protein is CASSQERTGVGEKLFF.